The 15 T cell receptor beta chains given below trace back to one sample, sequenced in a study of early T cells in non-severe SARS-CoV-2 infection. TCRdb re-analysed the 5' RACE reads in MiXCR, keeping a single row per CDR3 protein. The sample shows 30,000 to 40,000 distinct CDR3 sequences, 9% of them seen only once. Sequences were obtained from whole blood. These TCRs come from an adult who was a healthcare worker with PCR-confirmed SARS-CoV-2 infection or an uninfected control (not recorded which).

This clonotype was recorded many times. This chain joins TRBV11-3 and TRBJ2-2; D is unclear. CDR1 is SGHNT and CDR2 is YENEEA in the germline V gene. Trimming took 3 bases from V and 3 from J, leaving 8 bases between them. The CDR3 is 14 amino acids. The CDR3 is CASSFSSDTGELFF. The CDR3 DNA is TGTGCCAGCAGCTTCTCGAGCGACACCGGGGAGCTGTTTTTT.

This clonotype was detected ten times or more. This chain links TRBV7-6 with TRBJ2-3, with 8 bases aligning to TRBD1. Germline CDR1 reads SGHVS; CDR2 reads FNYEAQ. CDR3 length equals 16 residues. V was clipped by 4 bases and J by 1 base; unmatched bases: 7. As DNA, the CDR3 is TGTGCCAGCAGCTCCCCTGGACAGGGAGGCACAGATACGCAGTATTTT. It yields the protein CASSSPGQGGTDTQYF.

As to this clonotype: At one end the junction does not follow the germline gene, possibly because of a read error. J is TRBJ2-7 and V is TRBV12-3 or TRBV12-4, with D perhaps given as TRBD1 or TRBD2 (5 bases each). The CDR3 length is 13 residues. CDR3 in amino acids: CASRHTGRDRADF. Written as DNA, the CDR3 is TGTGCCAGCAGACACACCGGCCGGGACCGTGCGGACTTC.

There are many counts of this clonotype. The chain carries TRBV7-2 and TRBJ2-3; weak D call: TRBD1 (5 bases). The CDR3 is 14 amino acids. CDR1 and CDR2 (germline): SGHTA, FQGNSA. Trimming pared 3 bases from V and 5 bases from J, leaving 12 bases between. The CDR3 nucleotides are TGTGCCAGCAGCTTTCAGGGCCTGGGAGATACGCAGTATTTT. Its protein product is CASSFQGLGDTQYF.

This clonotype was recorded at least ten times. J is TRBJ2-3 and V is TRBV11-2; D call uncertain. The CDR3 totals 17 residues. Trimming took 1 base from V and 0 from J, leaving 14 bases between them. CDR1 and CDR2 from the germline V gene are SGHAT and FQNNGV. CDR3 amino acids: CASSLGAGWGSTDTQYF. CDR3 DNA sequence: TGTGCCAGCAGCTTAGGTGCCGGATGGGGTAGCACAGATACGCAGTATTTT.

CDR3: CASSLPSEYF. For the CDR3, the DNA is TGTGCCAGCAGTCTACCTAGCGAGTACTTC. The J gene is TRBJ2-7, the V gene TRBV27; the D gene is possibly TRBD2 (6 bases). The CDR3 is 10 residues long. The V and J ends lost 5 bases and 11 bases respectively, with 10 bases between them. In germline, CDR1 is MNHEY, CDR2 SMNVEV (reference sequence).

This clonotype occurred many times. This chain joins TRBV24-1 and TRBJ2-1; D is unclear. V was cut by 0 bases and J by 4 bases, with 9 bases left in between. The CDR3 sequence is 15 residues long. The germline CDR1 and CDR2 sequences are KGHDR and SFDVKD. The CDR3 nucleotides read TGTGCCACCAGTGATTTGGCAGGACCTTACAATGAGCAGTTCTTC. It yields the protein CATSDLAGPYNEQFF.

The V call is TRBV19, the J call TRBJ1-6; tentative D call: TRBD1 (5 bases). The CDR3 runs to 14 residues. Germline CDR1 and CDR2: LNHDA and SQIVND (reference sequence). The V and J ends lost 4 bases and 9 bases respectively, with 13 bases between them. Here the CDR3 reads CASSNRGVVSPLHF. The CDR3 region has the DNA TGTGCCAGTAGTAACCGGGGGGTTGTTTCACCCCTCCACTTT.

This clonotype was picked up a small number of times. The chain is built from TRBV20-1 and TRBJ2-7; maybe TRBD1 (5 bases). This CDR3 has 14 amino acids. Deletions cut 6 bases from V and 0 bases from J, with 15 bases between. Germline V CDR1 and CDR2: DFQATT, SNEGSKA (reference sequence). The CDR3 DNA is TGCAGTGCCCTGGAGCCAGGGCGCTCCTACGAGCAGTACTTC. It codes for CSALEPGRSYEQYF.

In this sample, this clonotype turned up many times. This sequence joins TRBV9 and TRBJ2-2; 9 bases map to TRBD1. Germline loops: CDR1 SGDLS, CDR2 YYNGEE. The junction had 4 bases not matched to a gene; V was cut back by 0 bases and J by 1 base. The CDR3 extends over 17 amino acids. The CDR3 loop is CASSVGQGGRNTGELFF. The CDR3 DNA is TGTGCCAGCAGCGTAGGACAGGGGGGAAGGAACACCGGGGAGCTGTTTTTT.

At least ten counts were recorded for this clonotype. The chain couples TRBV19 to TRBJ1-5; a possible D gene is TRBD1 (5 bases). Germline-derived CDR1 and CDR2 are LNHDA and SQIVND (reference sequence). V was cut by 3 bases and J by 5 bases, with 14 bases left in between. The CDR3 loop spans 15 amino acids. CDR3 nucleotide sequence: TGTGCCAGTAGTATTTGGACGGGGGAAGATCAGCCCCAGCATTTT. Its protein is CASSIWTGEDQPQHF.

This clonotype was recorded many times. J is TRBJ1-2 and V is TRBV19; D gene unclear. V was cut by 8 bases and J by 3 bases, with 10 bases left in between. The germline V gene encodes CDR1 LNHDA and CDR2 SQIVND (reference sequence). This CDR3 spans 12 amino acids. CDR3 nucleotide sequence: TGTGCCAGTGTAAGCCGCGACTATGGCTACACCTTC. Its translation: CASVSRDYGYTF.

The chain recombines TRBV4-3 with TRBJ2-1; D is possibly TRBD2 (5 bases). Between the trimmed V and J ends, which lost 0 bases and 4 bases, there was a span of 10 bases. The CDR3 consists of 15 residues. Germline V CDR1 and CDR2: LGHNA, YSLEER. CDR3: CASSQEVGDYNEQFF. In DNA form, the CDR3 reads TGCGCCAGCAGCCAAGAGGTCGGGGATTACAATGAGCAGTTCTTC.

This clonotype came up many times. The chain links TRBV7-9 to TRBJ2-1; no clear D. Germline CDR1 is SEHNR and CDR2 is FQNEAQ (reference sequence). The CDR3 spans 12 residues. V lost 1 base, J lost 8 bases, and 6 bases lay in between. DNA of the CDR3: TGTGCCAGCAGCTTAGGACCCGATGAGCAGTTCTTC. Protein product: CASSLGPDEQFF.

This chain links TRBV3-1 with TRBJ1-2, with D perhaps TRBD1 (6 bases). V shed 9 bases and J shed 8 bases, with 19 bases lying between them. CDR3 size: 13 residues. Germline lookup yields CDR1 LGHDT and CDR2 YNNKEL (reference sequence). The CDR3 DNA is TGTGCCAGTAACGGCCTCCGACAGGAAGGCTACACCTTC. This codes for CASNGLRQEGYTF.